This T cell receptor (beta chain) derives from a study of blood T cells in healthy people across ages. The CDR3 length is 14 residues. Germline V CDR1 and CDR2: ENHRY, SYGVKD. Between the trimmed V and J ends, which lost 2 bases and 5 bases, there was a span of 12 bases. A second about 6 to 11 cycle PCR used barcoded and J-beta primers. TCRdb processed the 5' RACE reads anew with MiXCR; each CDR3 protein has one entry. The table has fewer than 900,000 distinct CDR3 sequences, 43% seen once. Of note for this clonotype: The conserved phenylalanine or tryptophan normally closing the CDR3 is absent here, so this likely arose from a read error.

Sequenced input: blood. This TCR derives from a woman aged 55-75 years in good health. J is TRBJ1-1 and V is TRBV10-3; D not certain. As DNA, the CDR3 is TGTGCCATCAGTGAGAGGCCGGGAACGACTGAAGCTTTCGTT. This sequence encodes CAISERPGTTEAFV.